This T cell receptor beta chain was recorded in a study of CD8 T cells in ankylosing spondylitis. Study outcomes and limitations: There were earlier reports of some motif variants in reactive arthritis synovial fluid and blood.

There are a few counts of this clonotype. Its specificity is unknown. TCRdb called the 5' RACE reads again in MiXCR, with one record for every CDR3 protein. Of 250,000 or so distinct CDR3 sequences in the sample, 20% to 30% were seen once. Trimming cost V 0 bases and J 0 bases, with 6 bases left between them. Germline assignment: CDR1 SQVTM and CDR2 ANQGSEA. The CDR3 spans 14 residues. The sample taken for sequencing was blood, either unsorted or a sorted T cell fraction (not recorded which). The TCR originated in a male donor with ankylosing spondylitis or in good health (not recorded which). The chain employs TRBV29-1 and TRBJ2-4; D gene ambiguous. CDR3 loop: CSVEDPAAKNIQYF. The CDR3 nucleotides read TGCAGCGTTGAAGATCCTGCAGCCAAAAACATTCAGTACTTC.